These T cell receptor beta chains were read from a single sample in a study of blood T cell repertoires in COVID-19. TCRdb's table, derived via immunoSEQ multiplex PCR, lists solely in-frame clones and lacks some. The sample includes over 12,000 clones, approximately 83% of them seen just once. Material: peripheral blood. The receptors were sampled from a human donor in a cohort sampled during active COVID-19. The CDR3 runs from the conserved cysteine through the conserved F or W. The D gene is left open where the match is weak. Expanded clones are given a class, and other clones once, few, many or no size at all.

j_gene,d_gene,v_gene,abundance,CDR3aa,CDR3nt
TRBJ1-4,TRBD1,TRBV9,.,CASSVGQGPGLFF,TGTGCCAGCAGCGTAGGACAGGGGCCTGGACTGTTTTTT
TRBJ2-3,.,TRBV5-1,.,CASSLLLSADTQYF,TGCGCCAGCAGCTTGTTGTTGTCCGCGGATACGCAGTATTTT
TRBJ2-7,.,TRBV4-3,.,CASSQDAGPGRVYEQYF,TGCGCCAGCAGCCAAGATGCGGGGCCAGGAAGGGTCTACGAGCAGTACTTC
TRBJ1-1,.,TRBV19,.,CASSILWDGTNTEAFF,TGTGCCAGTAGTATCCTCTGGGACGGGACAAACACTGAAGCTTTCTTT
TRBJ2-3,.,TRBV5-1,.,CASSPGTTSTDTQYF,TGCGCCAGCAGCCCTGGGACAACAAGCACAGATACGCAGTATTTT
TRBJ2-5,.,TRBV2,.,CASSEAGPKETQYF,TGTGCCAGCAGTGAGGCGGGACCCAAGGAGACCCAGTACTTC
TRBJ2-5,.,TRBV5-6,.,CASSLSGIWTLQETQYF,TGTGCCAGCAGCTTGAGTGGGATTTGGACACTCCAAGAGACCCAGTACTTC
TRBJ2-2,.,TRBV13,.,CASSPNTGELFF,TGTGCCAGCAGCCCAAACACCGGGGAGCTGTTTTTT
TRBJ1-5,.,TRBV27,.,CASKYHRDGNQPQHF,TGTGCCAGCAAGTACCACAGGGACGGCAATCAGCCCCAGCATTTT
TRBJ2-2,TRBD2,TRBV6-1,.,CASSERGGPGELFF,TGTGCCAGCAGTGAACGGGGGGGCCCCGGGGAGCTGTTTTTT
TRBJ1-4,TRBD1,TRBV6-1,.,CASSERGGGEKLFF,TGTGCCAGCAGTGAAAGAGGGGGCGGTGAAAAACTGTTTTTT
TRBJ1-2,TRBD1,TRBV4-3,.,CASSQELQGALNYGYTF,TGCGCCAGCAGCCAAGAGCTACAGGGGGCATTAAACTATGGCTACACCTTC
TRBJ2-7,TRBD1,TRBV10-3,.,CANSAGTGAYEQYF,TGTGCCAACTCGGCCGGGACAGGGGCCTACGAGCAGTACTTC
TRBJ1-1,.,TRBV4-3,.,CASSQDSQGFTEAFF,TGCGCCAGCAGCCAAGATAGCCAGGGGTTCACTGAAGCTTTCTTT
TRBJ2-2,.,TRBV7-2,once,CASSSGFTGELFF,TGTGCCAGCAGCTCAGGGTTCACCGGGGAGCTGTTTTTT